This is a list of T cell receptor beta chains from one sample in a study of T-cell reconstitution after alpha-beta-depleted transplantation in children. MiXCR was run by TCRdb on the PCR reads, yielding one entry per CDR3 protein. Of more than 150,000 distinct CDR3 sequences listed, less than 8% are singletons. The sequenced sample was PBMCs from the stem cell graft donor, obtained from the stem cell graft. The receptors here all came from a human donor who donated a stem cell graft to a child with Wiskott-Aldrich syndrome. Both conserved end residues are part of each CDR3. Each record gives: V gene, CDR3 length, J gene, clone size, D gene, CDR3 DNA, CDR3 protein. The D gene is left open where the match is weak. Clone sizes are given selectively: once, few, many, or a class where the clone is expanded.

>TRBV25-1|15|TRBJ1-4|.|.
TGTGCCAGCAGTGACTCTAAGGGAGCTACCGGGTTACTGTTTTTT
CASSDSKGATGLLFF
>TRBV5-1|16|TRBJ2-1|many|.
TGCGCCAGCAGCCGAAAAGACAAGAGCTCCTACAATGAGCAGTTCTTC
CASSRKDKSSYNEQFF
>TRBV5-1|14|TRBJ1-5|few|.
TGCGCCAGCAGTCCCGGGACAAACAATCAGCCCCAGCATTTT
CASSPGTNNQPQHF
>TRBV24-1|12|TRBJ2-7|many|.
TGTGCCACCAGCTGGGCCTCCTACGAGCAGTACTTC
CATSWASYEQYF
>TRBV7-6|13|TRBJ1-1|many|.
TGTGCCAGCAGTTTGTTGTTGGCCACTGAAGCTTTCTTT
CASSLLLATEAFF
>TRBV19|13|TRBJ1-2|few|.
TGTGCCAGTAGTCGGGCAGGGAACTATGGCTACACCTTC
CASSRAGNYGYTF
>TRBV6-5|16|TRBJ2-7|many|.
TGTGCCAGCAGTCTACCCGGGGGTCTAAAACTTTACGAGCAGTACTTC
CASSLPGGLKLYEQYF
>TRBV3-1|15|TRBJ2-1|few|TRBD2
TGTGCCAGCAGCCAAGTAGCGGGGGTCTACAATGAGCAGTTCTTC
CASSQVAGVYNEQFF
>TRBV5-6|14|TRBJ2-3|many|.
TGTGCCAGCAGCGAAACGGGCAGCACAGATACGCAGTATTTT
CASSETGSTDTQYF
>TRBV20-1|14|TRBJ1-2|many|TRBD1
TGCAGTGCAAACAACAGGGGAGGTAACTATGGCTACACCTTC
CSANNRGGNYGYTF
>TRBV28|15|TRBJ2-7|many|TRBD1
TGTGCCAGCAGTACTCCGGGACAGGGGATCTACGAGCAGTACTTC
CASSTPGQGIYEQYF
>TRBV20-1|18|TRBJ2-6|many|TRBD1
TGCAGTGCTAGAGCCCCGGGACAGGGCTCCTCTGGGGCCAACGTCCTGACTTTC
CSARAPGQGSSGANVLTF
>TRBV27|14|TRBJ2-3|few|TRBD1
TGTGCCAGCAGCCGGACAGGTTCATTCGATACGCAGTATTTT
CASSRTGSFDTQYF
>TRBV5-1|15|TRBJ2-2|few|.
TGCGCCAGCAGTCTGAACCCAGGGGCTACCGGGGAGCTGTTTTTT
CASSLNPGATGELFF
>TRBV6-2/TRBV6-3|16|TRBJ2-1|.|.
TGTGCCAGCAGTTACTCGAGGGTGGGGGCTTACAATGAGCAGTTCTTC
CASSYSRVGAYNEQFF
>TRBV24-1|13|TRBJ2-3|many|.
TGTGCCACCAGCCCTCCAGGGGGGGATACGCAGTATTTT
CATSPPGGDTQYF
>TRBV5-4|19|TRBJ2-3|many|.
TGTGCCAGCAGCTTTTGGTGGGGCAAAACTAGGACCTCACAGGATACGCAGTATTTT
CASSFWWGKTRTSQDTQYF
>TRBV5-1|15|TRBJ2-7|.|TRBD2
TGCGCCAGCAGCTTGGGGCCTAGCGGGACCTACGAGCAGTACTTC
CASSLGPSGTYEQYF
>TRBV18|16|TRBJ2-5|.|TRBD2
TGTGCCAGCTCACCTCGACTAGCGGGCAACCAAGAGACCCAGTACTTC
CASSPRLAGNQETQYF
>TRBV6-2/TRBV6-3|18|TRBJ2-1|.|TRBD1
TGTGCCAGCAGCCAAACACGCCTGGGACAGGGGGCGAGGAATGAGCAGTTCTTC
CASSQTRLGQGARNEQFF
>TRBV5-1|15|TRBJ2-7|many|TRBD2
TGCGCCAGCAGCTTGGCTCTAGCGGGAGGAGGTGAGCAGTACTTC
CASSLALAGGGEQYF
>TRBV12-3/TRBV12-4|13|TRBJ2-7|many|.
TGTGCCAGCAGTAGGGCAGGAACCTACGAGCAGTACTTC
CASSRAGTYEQYF
>TRBV20-1|16|TRBJ1-3|many|.
TGCAGTGCTAGACGGAATTTGGGAACAGGAGGAAACACCATATATTTT
CSARRNLGTGGNTIYF
>TRBV24-1|16|TRBJ2-3|few|TRBD2
TGTGCCACCAGTGACTTAGCGGGAACCTACACAGATACGCAGTATTTT
CATSDLAGTYTDTQYF
>TRBV29-1|13|TRBJ2-3|many|.
TGCAGCGTTGGACAGGCTAGCACAGATACGCAGTATTTT
CSVGQASTDTQYF
>TRBV7-2|15|TRBJ2-5|many|.
TGTGCCAGCAGCGGTTGGACTCGCAGACAAGAGACCCAGTACTTC
CASSGWTRRQETQYF
>TRBV5-1|14|TRBJ2-5|many|.
TGCGCCAGCAGTCTGGGGTTTGGTCAAGAGACCCAGTACTTC
CASSLGFGQETQYF
>TRBV5-1|17|TRBJ2-2|many|TRBD2
TGCGCCAGCAGTGATAGCGGGAGCCCCAAGGTTGGCGGGGAGCTGTTTTTT
CASSDSGSPKVGGELFF
>TRBV5-1|11|TRBJ2-3|.|.
TGCGCCAGCAGCTCCACAGATGCGCAGTATTTT
CASSSTDAQYF
>TRBV29-1|14|TRBJ1-1|many|.
TGCAGCATTACACGCCGCCCCATGAACACTGAAGCTTTCTTT
CSITRRPMNTEAFF
>TRBV5-1|11|TRBJ1-2|many|.
TGCGCCAGCGGGACTAAGGGTGGCTACACCTTC
CASGTKGGYTF
>TRBV7-9|16|TRBJ1-4|many|.
TGTGCCAGCAGCTCCAGCGGGGTCTCAACTAATGAAAAACTGTTTTTT
CASSSSGVSTNEKLFF
>TRBV5-1|14|TRBJ2-5|many|.
TGCGCCAGCAGCTTGGACAGCAATCAAGAGACCCAGTACTTC
CASSLDSNQETQYF
>TRBV25-1|15|TRBJ1-2|.|TRBD1
TGTGCCAGCAGTAGAGAGACAGGGAGATCTTATGGCTACACCTTC
CASSRETGRSYGYTF
>TRBV20-1|14|TRBJ2-4|many|.
TGCAGTGCTATCGAGGGTGTAGCCAAAAACATTCAGTACTTC
CSAIEGVAKNIQYF
>TRBV2|15|TRBJ1-6|.|.
TGTGCCAGCAGTGAACTTCAGGGGACAAATTCACCCCTCCACTTT
CASSELQGTNSPLHF
>TRBV18|13|TRBJ1-6|.|.
TGTGCCAGCTCACCAACCCTCAATTCACCCCTCCACTTT
CASSPTLNSPLHF
>TRBV28|11|TRBJ1-1|many|.
TGTGCCAGCAGTTTTGAGAAAGAAGCTTTCTTT
CASSFEKEAFF
>TRBV10-3|13|TRBJ1-1|.|.
TGTGCCATCAGTGAGGCTGGACATACTGGTGCTTTCTTT
CAISEAGHTGAFF
>TRBV6-5|14|TRBJ2-5|many|.
TGTGCCAGCAGTTACAGCGGGTACAGTGAGACCCAGTACTTC
CASSYSGYSETQYF
>TRBV12-3/TRBV12-4|14|TRBJ2-7|many|.
TGTGCCAGCAGTTTTCGGACAGAGAGCTACGAGCAGTACTTC
CASSFRTESYEQYF
>TRBV4-3|16|TRBJ2-7|many|TRBD2
TGCGCCAGCAGCCAACGACTAGCGGACCCCTCCTACGAGCAGTACTTC
CASSQRLADPSYEQYF
>TRBV12-3/TRBV12-4|19|TRBJ1-1|.|.
TGTGCCAGCAGTCGACCCAGGTATGGCACCCCTCGAAGAAACACTGAAGCTTTCTTT
CASSRPRYGTPRRNTEAFF
>TRBV5-1|15|TRBJ1-6|.|.
TGCGCCAGCAGTTCCTGGAGCAGGATAAATTCACCCCTCCACTTT
CASSSWSRINSPLHF
>TRBV5-6|18|TRBJ2-2|.|.
TGTGCCAGCAGCTTGACCCGGGAGAGTAGCGGGAACACCGGGGAGCTGTTTTTT
CASSLTRESSGNTGELFF
>TRBV5-1|11|TRBJ1-2|few|.
TGCGCCAGCAACATGGGAGGTGGCTACACCTTC
CASNMGGGYTF
>TRBV18|13|TRBJ2-7|.|.
TGTGCCAGCTCACCAAAAACCGGGAGCGAGCAGTACTTC
CASSPKTGSEQYF
>TRBV28|15|TRBJ2-3|.|.
TGTGCCAGCAGTCCCGGTCGGACTGGCACAGATACGCAGTATTTT
CASSPGRTGTDTQYF
>TRBV7-8|17|TRBJ1-3|.|.
TGTGCCAGCAGCTTAGGTCGTGATAGAAGCTCTGGAAACACCATATATTTT
CASSLGRDRSSGNTIYF
>TRBV19|14|TRBJ1-5|few|.
TGTGCCAGTAGTATAGGACCGAGCAATCAGCCCCAGCATTTT
CASSIGPSNQPQHF
>TRBV6-5|15|TRBJ2-5|many|TRBD1
TGTGCCAGCAGTTCGGCCGGGACAGGGGACGAGACCCAGTACTTC
CASSSAGTGDETQYF
>TRBV10-1|15|TRBJ2-3|.|.
TGCGCCAGCAGTGGGCTTCGAGGGCAGGCAGATACGCAGTATTTT
CASSGLRGQADTQYF
>TRBV29-1|14|TRBJ1-2|many|.
TGCAGCGTTGTGGGACATCTTGGGAGTGATGGCTACACCTTC
CSVVGHLGSDGYTF
>TRBV20-1|16|TRBJ2-1|many|.
TGCAGTGTTGAGTTCAGCGAGGGGAGCTCCTACAATGAGCAGTTCTTC
CSVEFSEGSSYNEQFF
>TRBV12-3/TRBV12-4|14|TRBJ2-2|many|TRBD2
TGTGCCAGCACCCTGGGACTAGCGCTCAGGGAGCTGTTTTTT
CASTLGLALRELFF